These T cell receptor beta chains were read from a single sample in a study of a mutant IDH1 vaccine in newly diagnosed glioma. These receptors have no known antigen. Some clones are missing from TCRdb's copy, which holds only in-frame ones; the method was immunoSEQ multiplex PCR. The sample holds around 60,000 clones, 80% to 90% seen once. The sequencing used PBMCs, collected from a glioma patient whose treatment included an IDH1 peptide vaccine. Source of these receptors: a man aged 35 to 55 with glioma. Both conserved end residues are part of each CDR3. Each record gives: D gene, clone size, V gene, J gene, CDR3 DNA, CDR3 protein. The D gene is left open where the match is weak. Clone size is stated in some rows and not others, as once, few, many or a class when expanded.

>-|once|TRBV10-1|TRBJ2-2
TGCGCCAGCAGATGGGACTTATACACCGGGGAGCTGTTTTTT
CASRWDLYTGELFF
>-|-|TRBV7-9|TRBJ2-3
TGTGCCAGCAGCATGGGTACAGATACGCAGTATTTT
CASSMGTDTQYF
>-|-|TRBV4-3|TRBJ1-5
TGCGCCAGCAGCCAAGATTCCCCCGGGGAGCATCAGCCCCAGCATTTT
CASSQDSPGEHQPQHF
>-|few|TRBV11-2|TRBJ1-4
TGTGCCAGCAGCTCACCAGGGTGGCATGAAAAACTGTTTTTT
CASSSPGWHEKLFF
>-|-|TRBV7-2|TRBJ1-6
TGTGCCAGCAGCTTGGGACCGGGTTCACCCCTCCACTTT
CASSLGPGSPLHF
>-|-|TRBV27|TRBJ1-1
TGTGCCAGCAGGCGGACAGCGAACACTGAAGCTTTCTTT
CASRRTANTEAFF
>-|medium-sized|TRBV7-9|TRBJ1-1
TGTGCCAGCAGCTTAGCGGACCCTTTGAACACTGAAGCTTTCTTT
CASSLADPLNTEAFF
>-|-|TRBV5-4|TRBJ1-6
TGTGCCAGCAGACCGAGTCTACAAGATAATTCACCCCTCCACTTT
CASRPSLQDNSPLHF
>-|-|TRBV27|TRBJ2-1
TGTGCCAGCAGTTCCCTTATAGGGGAGCGACGAGGGCAGCAGTTCTTC
CASSSLIGERRGQQFF
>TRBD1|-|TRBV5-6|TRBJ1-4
TGTGCCAGCAGCTTAAGACAGGGACTATATGAAAAACTGTTTTTT
CASSLRQGLYEKLFF
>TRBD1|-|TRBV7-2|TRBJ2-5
TGTGCCAGCAGCCCTCGGACAGGGCGCCAAGAGACCCAGTACTTC
CASSPRTGRQETQYF
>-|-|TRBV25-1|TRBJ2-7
TGTGCCAGCAGTATTAGGGAATACGAGCAGTACTTC
CASSIREYEQYF
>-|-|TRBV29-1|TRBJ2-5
TGCAGCGTTGAAAACCTGTCTCTGGGAACGGGGTCCCAGTACTTC
CSVENLSLGTGSQYF
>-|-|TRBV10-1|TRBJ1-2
TGCGCCAGCAGTAGAAAGGGAGGAAACTATGGCTACACCTTC
CASSRKGGNYGYTF
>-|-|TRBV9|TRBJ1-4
TGTGCCAGCAGCCCATTGATGGGTTCCGGTGAAAAACTGTTTTTT
CASSPLMGSGEKLFF
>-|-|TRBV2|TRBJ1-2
TGTGCCAGCAGTGAAGCGCTTGGTCGCGGCTACACCTTC
CASSEALGRGYTF
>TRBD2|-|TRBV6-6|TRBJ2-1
TGTGCCAGCAGAGCGGGAAGCAATGAGCAGTTCTTC
CASRAGSNEQFF
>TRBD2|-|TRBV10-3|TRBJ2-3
TGTGCCATCAGTGAGAGACCTAGCGGTAGCACAGATACGCAGTATTTT
CAISERPSGSTDTQYF
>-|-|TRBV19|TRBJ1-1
TGTGCCAGTAGTATAGGTGGGGGGAACACTGAAGCTTTCTTT
CASSIGGGNTEAFF
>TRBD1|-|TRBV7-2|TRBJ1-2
TGTGCCAGCAACACACAGGGGCCCAACTATGGCTACACCTTC
CASNTQGPNYGYTF
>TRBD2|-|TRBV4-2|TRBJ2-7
TGTGCCAGCAGCCAATACGGGACTAGCGATTCCTACGAGCAGTACTTC
CASSQYGTSDSYEQYF
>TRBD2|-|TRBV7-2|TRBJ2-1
TGTGCCAGCAGCATGGGACTAGGCAATGAGCAGTTCTTC
CASSMGLGNEQFF
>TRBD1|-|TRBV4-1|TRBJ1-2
TGCGCCAGCAGCCAAGATGTCAGTAGAAGGGGGCTCGGCTACACCTTC
CASSQDVSRRGLGYTF
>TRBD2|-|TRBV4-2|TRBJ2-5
TGTGCCAGCAGCCAAGGACGACTAGCGCGTCAAGAGACCCAGTACTTC
CASSQGRLARQETQYF
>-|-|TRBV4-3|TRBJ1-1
TGCGCCAGCAGCCAAGAATTAGGTCCTCCTAACCAGGAAGCTTTCTTT
CASSQELGPPNQEAFF
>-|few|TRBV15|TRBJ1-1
TGTGCCACCCGCGAGAATACTGAAGCTTTCTTT
CATRENTEAFF
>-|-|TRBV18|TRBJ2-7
TGTGCCAGCTCACCAACCCAGGGTTTAAACGAGCAGTACTTC
CASSPTQGLNEQYF
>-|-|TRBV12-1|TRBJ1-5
TGTGCCAGCTTGGCGGGTAGAGGCAATCAGCCCCAGCATTTT
CASLAGRGNQPQHF
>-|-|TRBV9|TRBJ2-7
TGTGCCAGCAGCCCGACAGGCCTCTCCTACGAGCAGTACTTC
CASSPTGLSYEQYF
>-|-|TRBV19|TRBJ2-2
TGTGCCAGTATCTCCGCACCCGGGGCGAACACCGGGGAGCTGTTTTTT
CASISAPGANTGELFF
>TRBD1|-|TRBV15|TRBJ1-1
TGTGCCACCAGCAGAGGGGGACAGGGGGGCACTGAAGCTTTCTTT
CATSRGGQGGTEAFF
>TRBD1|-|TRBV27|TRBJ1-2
TGTGCCAGCAGTTTATCGCAGGGGGGGAGCTATGGCTACACCTTC
CASSLSQGGSYGYTF